The sequence of this TCR beta chain was determined in a study of blood T cell repertoires in COVID-19. Enrollees, about 18 to 100 years old, lived in 24 US areas. The study assigned cohorts using participant-reported clinical history. For recovered donors of Cohort 3, there were two negative PCRs, clearance, or symptom resolution. Trimming removed 4 bases from V and 0 bases from J; junction bases left unmatched: 9. The V gene's germline CDR1 is SGHNT and CDR2 YENEEA. The CDR3 is 17 residues long. Libraries were prepared by immunoSEQ multiplex PCR; TCRdb keeps only in-frame clonotypes and omits some of them. Among some 400,000 clones listed, roughly 86% were seen once.

The sample taken for sequencing was PBMCs or T cells enriched from blood (not recorded which). This chain connects TRBV11-3 to TRBJ2-1, with TRBD1 matching over 7 bases. This TCR derives from a woman in her twenties or thirties who had recovered from COVID-19. CDR3 DNA: TGTGCCAGCAGCTCATTGACAGGGAAAAGCTCCTACAATGAGCAGTTCTTC. Translation: CASSSLTGKSSYNEQFF.